This T cell receptor beta chain stems from a study of T cell clonality in common variable immunodeficiency. Here immunoSEQ multiplex PCR was the method, and the copy in TCRdb shows in-frame clones only, minus some. The record shows roughly 70,000 clones for this sample, with no singletons present. This CDR3 is 15 amino acids long. V lost 2 bases and J lost 6, with 17 bases in between. Per the germline V gene, CDR1 is SNHLY and CDR2 is FYNNEI. This clone was detected many times. The target antigen is unknown. Sequencing ends 3 residues short of the CDR3 end; the germline J gene provides the rest. Overall study findings and caveats: Compared with controls, CVID subjects had fewer shared TCRbeta clones. TCRbeta clonality was increased in CVID versus healthy controls.

Blood samples were heparinized, 5 to 8 ml per donor. The TCR comes from a person between 18 and 70 years old in good health. Sequencing was performed on peripheral blood mononuclear cells. The chain is built from TRBV2 and TRBJ2-7, with D possibly being TRBD1 (8 bases). CDR3 protein: CASSEYRTGRAEQYF. The CDR3 bases that were read are TGTGCCAGCAGTGAATATCGGACAGGGAGGGCCGAG. Looking up the rest from reference TRBV2 and TRBJ2-7 gives the full variable domain: EPEVTQTPSHQVTQMGQEVILRCVPISNHLYFYWYRQILGQKVEFLVSFYNNEISEKSEIFDDQFSVERPDGSNFTLKIRSTKLEDSAMYFCASSEYRTGRAEQYFGPGTRLTVT.